This T cell receptor (beta chain) was sequenced in a study of CD8+CD57+ T cells in acquired aplastic anemia. As for the study in general: When averaged, DNA from sorted CD4+ and CD8+ cells came to 2.5 to 4 ug.

The germline gives CDR1 DFQATT, CDR2 SNEGSKA (reference sequence). The CDR3 is 14 residues long. According to the study, genomic DNA was the template for TCR beta VDJ and CDR3 profiling. Each CDR3 protein is one row after TCRdb ran MiXCR on the reads. The table includes more than 150,000 distinct CDR3 sequences, roughly 50% detected once. General observations from the study: Patients showed no significant difference from controls in CD8+ Simpson's diversity. Patients shared approximately 30 CD8+ CDR3 sequences with controls.

Only patients with CD8+CD57+ cell expansion on flow cytometry were chosen for sequencing. Blood came from patients not yet given any therapy. Note on this clonotype: What it binds is unknown. The junction shows a germline mismatch at one end, possibly a read error.

The chain recombines TRBV20-1 with TRBJ2-3, with D perhaps matching TRBD1 (6 bases). The sequenced material came from sorted CD4+, CD8+, or CD8+CD57+ T cells (not recorded which) from PBMCs. This TCR was recovered from a human donor with aplastic anemia. CDR3 sequence: CSARETGRTDTQYF. The CDR3 DNA reads as TGCAGTGCTAGAGAAACAGGGCGCACAGACACGCAGTATTTT.